A selection of T cell receptor beta chains follows, all from one sample in a study of technical replicates of blood from a handful of donors. Sequenced by immunoSEQ multiplex PCR; TCRdb stores in-frame clones only, minus some. Of under 85,000 clones detected, around 90% appear once; the ten largest clones hold about 0.38%. Sequencing was done on a sample of T cells isolated from PBMCs. Receptor source: a human donor in good health. Some clones in this sample may be carry-over from other donors' samples. Both conserved end residues are part of each CDR3. D genes are given only for firm matches. Rows may omit the clone size; those that give it use once, few, many or a size class.

>TRBJ2-1|.|TRBV19|once
TGTGCCAGTAGTATCAGGGGCGGGGGTGAGCAGTTCTTC
CASSIRGGGEQFF
>TRBJ2-1|TRBD2|TRBV7-6|once
TGTGCCAGCAGCCCGATTGCGGGGGGAAGTGAGCAGTTCTTC
CASSPIAGGSEQFF
>TRBJ1-1|TRBD1|TRBV7-2|.
TGTGCCAGCAGCCTAAAGTCAGGGGGCACTGAAGCTTTCTTT
CASSLKSGGTEAFF
>TRBJ1-1|TRBD1|TRBV29-1|.
TGCAGCGTTAACCCTACAGGGGATCGGACTGAAGCTTTCTTT
CSVNPTGDRTEAFF
>TRBJ2-7|.|TRBV30|.
TGTGCCTGGAGTTTAGGGGCCGCTAACTACGAGCAGTACTTC
CAWSLGAANYEQYF
>TRBJ2-2|TRBD2|TRBV7-3|.
TGTGCCAGCAGCAGACTAGCGGGATCCGACACCGGGGAGCTGTTTTTT
CASSRLAGSDTGELFF
>TRBJ2-7|TRBD2|TRBV7-2|.
TGTGCCAGCAGTTTGACTAGCGGGAGCCCCCACGAGCAGTACTTC
CASSLTSGSPHEQYF
>TRBJ2-7|TRBD2|TRBV30|.
TGTGCCTGGAGTGTACAAGCGGGAGGCCCCTACTTC
CAWSVQAGGPYF
>TRBJ1-1|TRBD1|TRBV5-4|.
TGTGCCAGCAGATCTTGGACAGGGGTCACTGAAGCTTTCTTT
CASRSWTGVTEAFF
>TRBJ2-3|TRBD2|TRBV11-3|.
TGTGCCAGCAGCTTAGATAGCGGGATGAAGCAGTATTTT
CASSLDSGMKQYF
>TRBJ1-1|.|TRBV21-1|.
TGTGCCAGCAGCAAAAGGAACAGCACCGGTGGCACTGAAGCTTTCTTT
CASSKRNSTGGTEAFF
>TRBJ2-3|.|TRBV6-1|.
TGTGCCTCGGGGGAGATGGGCACAGATACGCAGTATTTT
CASGEMGTDTQYF
>TRBJ2-7|TRBD2|TRBV7-6|.
TGTGCCAGCAGCCCCCAGCGGGAGATGGCCTACGAGCAGTACTTC
CASSPQREMAYEQYF
>TRBJ2-5|.|TRBV2|.
TGTGCCAAGGAGGGACAGCGGATGGCGGAGACCCAGTACTTC
CAKEGQRMAETQYF
>TRBJ2-3|TRBD2|TRBV7-8|.
TGTGCCAGCAGCCACGGGACTATCAACACAGATACGCAGTATTTT
CASSHGTINTDTQYF
>TRBJ2-5|.|TRBV18|.
TGTGCCAGCTCAAAACCGCAGGGGCCCCAAGAGACCCAGTACTTC
CASSKPQGPQETQYF
>TRBJ2-5|TRBD1|TRBV27|.
TGTGCCAGCAGTTCATTAGCGGACAGGGCAGAGACCCAGTACTTC
CASSSLADRAETQYF
>TRBJ1-5|TRBD1|TRBV19|.
TGTGCCAGTAGTATAATCGGGACAGGGGTTCAGCCCCAGCATTTT
CASSIIGTGVQPQHF
>TRBJ2-7|.|TRBV29-1|.
TGCAGCGTTATTGGACAGAGCTCCTACGAGCAGTACTTC
CSVIGQSSYEQYF
>TRBJ2-2|.|TRBV11-2|.
TGTGCCAGCAGCTTGGGGGCCGGCGGGGAGCTGTTTTTT
CASSLGAGGELFF
>TRBJ1-1|TRBD1|TRBV6-5|.
TGTGCCAGCAGTCACGGCGGGACAGCGAACACTGGAGCTTTCTTT
CASSHGGTANTGAFF
>TRBJ2-3|.|TRBV27|.
TGTGCCAGCAGTCGGGGTGGGTCCACAGATACGCAGTATTTT
CASSRGGSTDTQYF
>TRBJ2-3|TRBD1|TRBV5-6|.
TGTGCCAGCAGCGATGCCGGGACAGGAGGCACAGATACGCAGTATTTT
CASSDAGTGGTDTQYF
>TRBJ2-3|TRBD2|TRBV5-5|.
TGTGCCAGCAGCCGACTAGCGGACTCCCCGGCAGATACGCAGTATTTT
CASSRLADSPADTQYF
>TRBJ2-7|TRBD1|TRBV15|once
TGTGCCACCAGCATTGACAGGGGCTACGAGCAGTACTTC
CATSIDRGYEQYF
>TRBJ1-1|.|TRBV6-1|few
TGTGCCAGCAGTGAAATAGGGAGCACTGAAGCTTTCTTT
CASSEIGSTEAFF
>TRBJ1-5|.|TRBV2|.
TGTGCCAGCAGTGAAGGCAGGGGACAGCCCCAGCATTTT
CASSEGRGQPQHF
>TRBJ1-6|.|TRBV9|.
TGTGCCAGCAATCCCGGACAGATCAATTCACCCCTCCACTTT
CASNPGQINSPLHF
>TRBJ1-2|.|TRBV10-1|.
TGCGCCAGCAGTGCGAACAGGGCGGATGGCTACACCTTC
CASSANRADGYTF
>TRBJ2-3|.|TRBV5-4|.
TGTGCCAGCAGCTTGAGTAGCGGCACAGATACGCAGTATTTT
CASSLSSGTDTQYF
>TRBJ2-6|.|TRBV2|.
TGTGCCAGCACTGGCCGGACGGGGTTCTCTGGGGCCAACGTCCTGACTTTC
CASTGRTGFSGANVLTF